The rows below give T cell receptor beta chains drawn from one sample of a study of blood T cells in healthy people across ages. TCRdb called the 5' RACE reads again in MiXCR, with one record for every CDR3 protein. The sample has approximately 800,000 distinct CDR3 sequences, about 53% seen once. The specimen sequenced was blood. The receptors were gathered from a man at least 80 years old in good health. CDR3s include the opening cysteine and the closing phenylalanine or tryptophan. A D gene is named only where the DNA matches it firmly. Some rows mark clone size as missing; the rest say once, few, many or name a class of expanded clone.

V gene	clone size	J gene	D gene	CDR3 protein	CDR3 DNA
TRBV14	NA	TRBJ2-4	NA	CASSQNRNTYNEQYF	TGTGCTAGCAGCCAAAATAGGAATACCTACAATGAGCAGTACTTC
TRBV20-1	NA	TRBJ2-7	NA	CSASGPHEQYF	TGCAGTGCTAGTGGCCCCCACGAGCAGTACTTC
TRBV2	NA	TRBJ2-7	NA	CASSDVGGRLREQYF	TGTGCCAGCAGTGACGTGGGGGGAAGATTGCGCGAGCAGTACTTC
TRBV29-1	NA	TRBJ2-3	TRBD2	CSVVLAATSTDTQYF	TGCAGCGTCGTTCTAGCGGCCACTAGCACAGATACGCAGTATTTT
TRBV5-1	NA	TRBJ2-4	NA	CASSSRVREAGDIQYF	TGCGCCAGCAGCTCCCGGGTCAGAGAAGCCGGGGACATTCAGTACTTC
TRBV20-1	NA	TRBJ2-1	TRBD2	CSARAGTSGPVVYNEQFF	TGCAGTGCTAGAGCGGGGACTAGCGGGCCTGTGGTCTACAATGAGCAGTTCTTC
TRBV28	NA	TRBJ2-3	NA	CASSDWADTQYF	TGTGCCAGCAGTGATTGGGCAGATACGCAGTATTTT
TRBV10-3	NA	TRBJ2-7	NA	CAITEQGGGEQYF	TGTGCCATCACCGAACAGGGTGGGGGCGAGCAGTACTTC
TRBV12-3/TRBV12-4	few	TRBJ1-3	NA	CASRDGGSGNTIYF	TGTGCCAGCAGAGACGGGGGCTCTGGAAACACCATATATTTT
TRBV29-1	NA	TRBJ2-6	TRBD2	CSVDGGAGANVLTF	TGCAGCGTTGATGGGGGGGCTGGGGCCAACGTCCTGACTTTC
TRBV20-1	NA	TRBJ2-7	TRBD2	CSASLAGAFEQYF	TGCAGTGCTAGTCTAGCGGGGGCCTTCGAGCAGTACTTC
TRBV29-1	NA	TRBJ2-6	TRBD1	CSAGQGGTGANVLTF	TGCAGCGCAGGACAGGGCGGGACTGGGGCCAACGTCCTGACTTTC
TRBV10-3	NA	TRBJ2-7	NA	CAISVGPGEQYF	TGTGCCATCAGTGTAGGGCCGGGCGAGCAGTACTTC
TRBV12-3/TRBV12-4	NA	TRBJ2-7	NA	CASSLDGYNEQYF	TGTGCCAGCAGTTTGGACGGGTACAATGAGCAGTACTTC
TRBV27	NA	TRBJ2-7	TRBD1	CASSLGPGGMNEQYF	TGTGCCAGCAGTTTAGGGCCAGGGGGCATGAACGAGCAGTACTTC
TRBV24-1	NA	TRBJ2-6	NA	CATSDGGAGANVLTF	TGTGCCACCAGTGATGGAGGGGCTGGGGCCAACGTCCTGACTTTC
TRBV5-1	NA	TRBJ1-1	NA	CASSRGDLTEAFF	TGCGCCAGCAGCCGGGGGGATCTCACTGAAGCTTTCTTT
TRBV20-1	NA	TRBJ2-7	TRBD2	CSVRGSGSFHEQYF	TGCAGTGTTAGAGGTAGCGGGAGCTTCCACGAGCAGTACTTC
TRBV7-9	once	TRBJ2-7	TRBD2	CASSNGRAGIYEQYF	TGTGCCAGCAGCAACGGACGAGCGGGAATCTACGAGCAGTACTTC
TRBV24-1	NA	TRBJ2-1	NA	CATSDEGADEQFF	TGTGCCACCAGTGATGAGGGAGCTGATGAGCAGTTCTTC
TRBV14	NA	TRBJ2-6	NA	CASSPRGMGVSGANVLTF	TGTGCCAGCAGCCCAAGAGGGATGGGAGTGTCTGGGGCCAACGTCCTGACTTTC
TRBV3-1	NA	TRBJ2-1	NA	CASRSLYEQFF	TGTGCCAGCAGGTCTTTGTATGAGCAGTTCTTC
TRBV7-2	NA	TRBJ1-1	NA	CASSDTRGENTEAFF	TGTGCCAGCAGCGACACTCGGGGGGAAAACACTGAAGCTTTCTTT
TRBV29-1	NA	TRBJ1-2	NA	CSVEDLSANYGYTF	TGCAGCGTTGAAGATCTTTCGGCGAACTATGGCTACACCTTC
TRBV5-1	NA	TRBJ2-7	TRBD1	CASSLVGTTGTEQYF	TGCGCCAGCAGCTTGGTGGGCACGACAGGGACCGAGCAGTACTTC
TRBV20-1	NA	TRBJ1-1	NA	CSARRSGNTEAFF	TGCAGTGCACGAAGGTCAGGGAACACTGAAGCTTTCTTT
TRBV2	NA	TRBJ2-7	TRBD2	CASMAGEQYYEQYF	TGTGCCAGCATGGCGGGAGAGCAGTACTACGAGCAGTACTTC
TRBV5-1	NA	TRBJ2-2	TRBD2	CASSISGRPNTGELFF	TGCGCCAGCAGCATTAGCGGGAGGCCGAACACCGGGGAGCTGTTTTTT
TRBV5-1	NA	TRBJ2-5	TRBD2	CASSFGLAGGGEAQYF	TGCGCCAGCAGCTTTGGACTAGCGGGAGGGGGAGAGGCCCAGTACTTC
TRBV6-2/TRBV6-3	NA	TRBJ1-2	NA	CASSWRDGRLSYGYTF	TGTGCCAGCAGTTGGAGGGACGGAAGACTAAGCTATGGCTACACCTTC
TRBV3-1	few	TRBJ1-2	NA	CASSSGARGYTF	TGTGCCAGCAGCTCAGGGGCGAGGGGCTACACCTTC
TRBV6-5	NA	TRBJ2-3	TRBD2	CASLDPAGPHRYAYF	TGTGCCAGCCTGGACCCAGCGGGGCCGCACAGATACGCGTATTTT
TRBV5-1	NA	TRBJ1-1	NA	CASSTFGNKNTEAFF	TGCGCCAGCAGCACCTTCGGTAACAAAAACACTGAAGCTTTCTTT
TRBV27	NA	TRBJ2-5	NA	CASIPTGEGGWFETQNF	TGTGCCAGCATCCCTACCGGTGAAGGAGGGTGGTTTGAGACCCAGAACTTC
TRBV7-6	NA	TRBJ2-7	TRBD2	CASSLGQGGKTYEQYF	TGTGCCAGCAGCTTAGGTCAGGGAGGGAAGACCTACGAGCAGTACTTC
TRBV21-1	NA	TRBJ2-7	NA	CASSPGLAGGTSSYEQYF	TGTGCCAGCAGCCCGGGACTAGCGGGTGGGACAAGCTCCTACGAGCAGTACTTC
TRBV2	NA	TRBJ2-1	NA	CASSEQAGSSYNEQFF	TGTGCCAGCAGTGAGCAAGCGGGCAGCTCCTACAATGAGCAGTTCTTC
TRBV7-9	NA	TRBJ1-5	TRBD1	CASSEGTGTMSNQPQHF	TGTGCCAGCAGCGAGGGGACAGGGACTATGAGCAATCAGCCCCAGCATTTT
TRBV3-1	NA	TRBJ2-1	NA	CASSGGAPSYNEQFF	TGTGCCAGCAGCGGTGGGGCCCCCTCCTACAATGAGCAGTTCTTC
TRBV6-1	NA	TRBJ2-7	NA	CASSERAYNEQYF	TGTGCCAGCAGTGAAAGGGCCTACAATGAGCAGTACTTC
TRBV29-1	many	TRBJ2-4	TRBD1	CSVDTGENIQYF	TGCAGCGTGGATACAGGGGAAAACATTCAGTACTTC
TRBV20-1	few	TRBJ1-2	NA	CSLAPGTRSPTF	TGCAGTCTAGCCCCAGGGACTCGTTCCCCCACCTTC
TRBV20-1	NA	TRBJ2-7	NA	CSASQGVYSEQYF	TGCAGTGCGAGCCAAGGGGTATATTCCGAGCAGTACTTC
TRBV7-3	few	TRBJ2-5	NA	CASSRFGGLSGETQYF	TGTGCCAGCAGCCGGTTTGGAGGGTTGAGCGGAGAGACCCAGTACTTC
TRBV5-1	few	TRBJ1-6	NA	CASTTGNSPLHF	TGCGCATCAACCACGGGGAATTCACCCCTCCACTTT
TRBV9	NA	TRBJ2-7	NA	CASSVTEFYEQYF	TGTGCCAGCAGCGTGACGGAGTTCTACGAGCAGTACTTC
TRBV20-1	NA	TRBJ2-1	TRBD2	CSAYPGLAAYNEQFF	TGCAGTGCTTATCCGGGACTAGCCGCCTACAATGAGCAGTTCTTC
TRBV15	NA	TRBJ2-7	TRBD1	CAASRDGTGGQYEQYF	TGTGCCGCCAGCAGAGATGGGACAGGGGGTCAATACGAGCAGTACTTC
TRBV21-1	NA	TRBJ2-3	NA	CASSRLTGTSHSTDTQYF	TGTGCCAGCAGCAGGTTAACCGGGACCTCTCATAGCACAGATACGCAGTATTTT
TRBV12-3/TRBV12-4	NA	TRBJ2-2	NA	CASSLNLLAANTGELFF	TGTGCCAGCAGTTTAAACCTACTAGCCGCGAACACCGGGGAGCTGTTTTTT
TRBV4-1	NA	TRBJ1-2	NA	CASSREGWEGYTF	TGCGCCAGCAGCCGGGAGGGGTGGGAAGGCTACACCTTC
TRBV6-8	NA	TRBJ1-2	NA	CASSSWDGRGSNYGYTF	TGTGCCAGCAGTAGTTGGGACGGGAGAGGGTCGAACTATGGCTACACCTTC
TRBV29-1	NA	TRBJ2-3	TRBD2	CSVKAGRTDTQYF	TGCAGCGTTAAAGCGGGACGCACAGATACGCAGTATTTT
TRBV5-6	NA	TRBJ1-1	NA	CASSVRFMNTEAFF	TGTGCCAGCAGCGTCAGGTTCATGAACACTGAAGCTTTCTTT
TRBV20-1	NA	TRBJ2-7	NA	CSARPGTSVYEQYF	TGCAGTGCTAGGCCCGGGACATCCGTCTACGAGCAGTACTTC
TRBV12-3/TRBV12-4	few	TRBJ2-2	NA	CASSPGLGANTGELFF	TGTGCCAGCAGTCCCGGACTGGGGGCGAACACCGGGGAGCTGTTTTTT